These 5 T cell receptor beta chains originate from one sample sequenced in a study of vaccination and CD4 T cells after COVID-19. One entry per CDR3 protein, called by TCRdb with MiXCR from the PCR reads. Of about 18,000 distinct CDR3 sequences detected, 60% to 80% appear once; the ten largest clones hold approximately 0.97%. Source: CD4+ T cells from blood, taken before SARS-CoV-2 vaccination. The receptors stem from a human donor who had recovered from COVID-19.

There are a few counts of this clonotype. This chain links TRBV4-1 with TRBJ1-5; D gene ambiguous. Trimming stripped 0 bases from V and 0 bases from J, with 12 bases between. CDR3 length: 17 residues. The germline V gene has CDR1 MGHRA and CDR2 YSYEKL. CDR3 sequence (DNA): TGCGCCAGCAGCCAAGATCTAACATACTATAGCAATCAGCCCCAGCATTTT. It yields the protein CASSQDLTYYSNQPQHF.

The chain joins TRBV5-6 to TRBJ1-6; D not resolved. The CDR3 runs 14 residues. Trimming cost V 4 bases and J 8 bases, with 13 bases left between them. Germline V gene lookup returns CDR1 SGHDT and CDR2 YYEEEE. The CDR3 protein is CASSPEGWDSPLHF. DNA for the CDR3: TGTGCCAGCAGCCCTGAGGGATGGGATTCACCCCTCCACTTT.

CDR3 DNA sequence: TGTGCCAGCAGTTACGGAGGTAGGGGGCGTTACAATGAGCAGTTCTTC. Translating it yields CASSYGGRGRYNEQFF. The chain couples TRBV6-2 or TRBV6-3 to TRBJ2-1; 7 bases align to TRBD1. Germline V gene data show CDR1 as MNHEY and CDR2 as SVGEGT. V shed 2 bases, J shed 4 bases, and the junction held 8 bases outside the gene matches. The CDR3 is 16 amino acids.

The table lists this clonotype with a count of one. V usage is TRBV20-1 and J usage is TRBJ2-7, with D uncertain. The germline V and J ends were trimmed by 3 bases and 6 bases, with 6 bases remaining between them. The CDR3 runs to 10 residues. CDR1 and CDR2 from the germline V gene are DFQATT and SNEGSKA (reference sequence). The CDR3 here is CSARVPEQYF. The CDR3 DNA reads as TGCAGTGCTAGGGTCCCCGAGCAGTACTTC.

V usage is TRBV4-2 and J usage is TRBJ2-2; D is undetermined. Germline values: CDR1 LGHNA, CDR2 YNFKEQ. The CDR3 consists of 16 residues. V was trimmed by 0 bases and J by 4 bases, leaving 12 bases between them. In nucleotides, the CDR3 is TGTGCCAGCAGCCAAGACGCTATATTGGGCACCGGGGAGCTGTTTTTT. This encodes CASSQDAILGTGELFF.